The 14 T cell receptor beta chains given below trace back to one sample, sequenced in a study of blood T cell repertoires in COVID-19. The repertoire was sequenced with immunoSEQ multiplex PCR; TCRdb's copy has only in-frame clones and lacks some. The table has 140,000 to 150,000 clones, 80% seen once; the top ten hold 3% to 4.5%. The source material was peripheral blood. Receptors were obtained from a man in his 70s who had recovered from COVID-19.

The rearrangement uses TRBV5-6 and TRBJ2-5; 11 bases are a match to TRBD2. The CDR3 sequence is 16 residues long. J gave up 2 bases and V 4 bases, and 7 bases lay outside the gene matches. Germline lookup yields CDR1 SGHDT and CDR2 YYEEEE. The CDR3 is CASSAHGTSGQETQYF. The DNA of the CDR3 is TGTGCCAGCAGCGCCCACGGGACTAGCGGACAAGAGACCCAGTACTTC. The complete variable domain, with remaining parts taken from reference TRBV5-6 and TRBJ2-5, reads DAGVTQSPTHLIKTRGQQVTLRCSPKSGHDTVSWYQQALGQGPQFIFQYYEEEERQRGNFPDRFSGHQFPNYSSELNVNALLLGDSALYLCASSAHGTSGQETQYFGPGTRLLVL.

V gene TRBV7-8 combines with J gene TRBJ2-7, with TRBD1 identical over 8 bases. The V segment lost 7 bases and the J segment 1 base; nucleotides outside the gene matches: 6. This CDR3 contains 14 residues. Germline assignment: CDR1 SGHVS and CDR2 FQNEAQ. CDR3 in amino acids: CASNPDRGSYEQYF. The DNA for the CDR3 is TGTGCCAGCAACCCCGACAGGGGATCCTACGAGCAGTACTTC.

In its sample, this clone was seen once. The V call is TRBV18, the J call TRBJ2-1; 9 bases map to TRBD1. V shed 4 bases, J shed 9 bases, and the junction held 10 bases outside the gene matches. Germline lookup yields CDR1 KGHSH and CDR2 LQKENI. The CDR3 extends over 15 amino acids. The CDR3 nucleotides read TGTGCCAGCTCACTGCCCGGGACAGGGATTAGTGAGCAGTTCTTC. Amino acids: CASSLPGTGISEQFF. Full variable domain (outside the CDR3, taken from reference TRBV18 and TRBJ2-1): NAGVMQNPRHLVRRRGQEARLRCSPMKGHSHVYWYRQLPEEGLKFMVYLQKENIIDESGMPKERFSAEFPKEGPSILRIQQVVRGDSAAYFCASSLPGTGISEQFFGPGTRLTVL.

This clone was picked up a small number of times. V is TRBV5-6 and J is TRBJ2-7; possible D gene TRBD2, 7 bases. Germline CDR1 reads SGHDT; CDR2 reads YYEEEE. V was trimmed by 0 bases and J by 5 bases, leaving 12 bases between them. This CDR3 is 14 amino acids long. The CDR3 protein is CASSLVWGGDEQYF. CDR3 nucleotides: TGTGCCAGCAGCTTGGTATGGGGGGGCGACGAGCAGTACTTC.

This clone was seen just once. CDR3 bases: TGCGCCAGCAGTGAGGGTACAGGGGGAGGCATTCAGTACTTC. Protein sequence: CASSEGTGGGIQYF. The chain has TRBV10-1 and TRBJ2-4; TRBD1 agrees at 8 bases. The CDR3 runs to 14 residues. Looked up from germline, CDR1 is WNHNN and CDR2 is SYGVQD (reference sequence). The V gene end was trimmed by 2 bases and the J gene end by 9 bases; junction bases not matched to a gene: 6.

The chain is built from TRBV28 and TRBJ2-7; 9 bases agree with TRBD1. CDR1 and CDR2 (germline): MDHEN, SYDVKM. CDR3 length: 15 residues. The V and J ends lost 6 bases and 0 bases, in that order; junction bases with no gene match: 6. The CDR3 bases are TGTGCCAGCAGGGAGGACAGGGGTTTCTCCTACGAGCAGTACTTC. The encoded protein is CASREDRGFSYEQYF.

This chain connects TRBV3-1 (or the pseudogene TRBV3-2) to TRBJ2-3; TRBD2 might be the D (5 bases). Trimming took 5 bases from V and 2 from J, leaving 14 bases between them. Germline V lookup: CDR1 LGHDT, CDR2 YNNKEL (reference sequence). The CDR3 has 15 residues. CDR3 amino acids: CASSGRDFYTDTQYF. Here the CDR3 DNA reads TGTGCCAGCAGCGGCCGGGATTTTTACACAGATACGCAGTATTTT.

The chain is built from TRBV11-2 and TRBJ2-2; D unclear. V was shortened by 7 bases and J by 5 bases, with 11 bases between the two germline ends. Germline V gives CDR1 SGHAT, CDR2 FQNNGV. This CDR3 is built from 13 residues. The CDR3 DNA sequence: TGTGCCAGCACCCAAGTAGAGACCGGGGAGCTGTTTTTT. It specifies CASTQVETGELFF. Variable domain in full (rest from reference TRBV11-2 and TRBJ2-2): EAGVAQSPRYKIIEKRQSVAFWCNPISGHATLYWYQQILGQGPKLLIQFQNNGVVDDSQLPKDRFSAERLKGVDSTLKIQPAKLEDSAVYLCASTQVETGELFFGEGSRLTVL.

This clone was found once. J is TRBJ1-1 and V is TRBV6-5; possibly TRBD1 for D (5 bases). Germline values: CDR1 MNHEY, CDR2 SVGAGI. This CDR3 region has 15 residues. Trimming left V 2 bases short and J 1 base short, with 11 bases between. DNA of the CDR3: TGTGCCAGCAGTTACAAAAGCGGGGCGAACACTGAAGCTTTCTTT. This codes for CASSYKSGANTEAFF.

This rearrangement joins TRBV7-2 to TRBJ1-1, with TRBD1 as a possible D gene (6 bases). Trimming stripped 5 bases from V and 7 bases from J, with 14 bases between. Germline CDR1 is SGHTA and CDR2 is FQGNSA. The CDR3 is 13 amino acids. The CDR3 reads CASSPTGGGEAFF. In nucleotides, the CDR3 is TGTGCCAGCAGCCCGACAGGAGGAGGTGAAGCTTTCTTT.

This chain uses TRBV7-9 with TRBJ1-2; 11 nucleotides align to TRBD1. V dropped 2 bases and J dropped 2; count of bases not matched to a gene: 7. The V gene's germline CDR1 is SEHNR and CDR2 FQNEAQ (reference sequence). This CDR3 is built from 17 residues. The CDR3 here is CASSLPLRDRGNYGYTF. The CDR3 DNA is TGTGCCAGCAGCTTACCCCTCCGGGACAGGGGGAACTATGGCTACACCTTC.

The gene calls are TRBV21-1 and TRBJ2-7; no DNA check was done on the table's D call, TRBD1. TRBV21-1 is a pseudogene locus. This CDR3 is built from 17 residues. CDR3 region: CASSSPSDRGRRYEQYF. CDR3 DNA: TGTGCCAGCAGCTCTCCTTCGGACAGGGGGCGTAGGTACGAGCAGTACTTC.

This sequence joins TRBV15 and TRBJ1-3, with a tentative D call TRBD1 (6 bases). CDR3 length: 13 amino acids. Germline CDR1 and CDR2: LNHNV and YYDKDF (reference sequence). V lost 8 bases, J lost 5 bases, and 13 bases lay in between. CDR3 region: CATEDRLRNTIYF. DNA of the CDR3: TGTGCCACCGAGGACAGACTAAGAAACACCATATATTTT.

This chain connects TRBV19 to TRBJ1-3; D call uncertain. Germline loops: CDR1 LNHDA, CDR2 SQIVND (reference sequence). The CDR3 is 15 residues long. V was trimmed by 0 bases and J by 0 bases, leaving 6 bases between them. This CDR3 is CASSIDTSSGNTIYF. The CDR3 region has the DNA TGTGCCAGTAGTATAGATACCAGCTCTGGAAACACCATATATTTT.